This passage covers 11 T cell receptor beta chains from one sample sequenced in a study of T-cell reconstitution after alpha-beta-depleted transplantation in children. General study findings and limits: It was reported that alpha-beta T cells came from several hundred expanded graft clones (about two months after transplant).

The antigens these receptors bind are not known. The authors prepared the TCRbeta library with unique molecular identifiers. TCRdb reprocessed the PCR reads with MiXCR, giving one entry per CDR3 protein. Among about 32,000 distinct CDR3 sequences listed, under 7.5% were seen once. This sample comprised peripheral blood, obtained 60 days after TCRalphabeta/CD19-depleted stem cell transplant. Receptors originate from a child younger than two who had a stem cell transplant for acute myeloid leukemia, so the T cells may come from the graft donor.

This clonotype has ten or more counts. This chain connects TRBV5-1 to TRBJ2-4; TRBD2 matches 7 bases. Germline V gene sequence: CDR1 SGHRS, CDR2 YFSETQ. The CDR3 sequence is 16 residues long. V gave up 4 bases and J gave up 1 base; unmatched junction bases: 8. The CDR3 spells CASSRAGEGAKNIQYF. DNA for the CDR3: TGCGCCAGCAGCCGGGCCGGGGAGGGGGCCAAAAACATTCAGTACTTC.

This clonotype was picked up many times. V gene TRBV5-1 combines with J gene TRBJ2-5, with D perhaps matching TRBD1 (8 bases). The germline V gene encodes CDR1 SGHRS and CDR2 YFSETQ. CDR3 length: 19 residues. V gave up 2 bases and J gave up 0 bases, with 23 bases separating them. CDR3 nucleotides: TGCGCCAGCAGCTTCCTCATCTGGGACAGGCGGGGGTACCAAGAGACCCAGTACTTC. Translation gives CASSFLIWDRRGYQETQYF.

This clonotype was counted ten times or more. The chain employs TRBV5-1 and TRBJ2-1, with D maybe TRBD2 (7 bases). This CDR3 region has 14 residues. The V gene lost 0 bases and the J gene lost 12 bases, with 16 bases spanning the gap. Germline V gives CDR1 SGHRS, CDR2 YFSETQ. CDR3 protein: CASSLGAGAPGQFF. DNA of the CDR3: TGCGCCAGCAGCTTGGGGGCGGGGGCCCCGGGGCAGTTCTTC.

This clonotype appeared many times. The gene calls are TRBV6-4 and TRBJ2-1; TRBD2 aligns across 7 bases. The CDR3 consists of 15 residues. V gave up 5 bases and J gave up 2 bases; unmatched junction bases: 6. Germline values: CDR1 MRHNA, CDR2 SNTAGT. The CDR3 DNA follows: TGTGCCAGCAGTTTGGGGGGAGGGCCCTACAATGAGCAGTTCTTC. This gives the protein CASSLGGGPYNEQFF.

This clonotype appeared many times. The chain links TRBV5-6 to TRBJ2-4; TRBD1 might be the D (5 bases). V dropped 0 bases and J dropped 6 bases, with 7 bases sitting between them. Germline CDR1 and CDR2: SGHDT and YYEEEE. The CDR3 length is 13 residues. CDR3 sequence reads: CASSLDRGNIQYF. The CDR3 DNA is TGTGCCAGCAGCTTGGATAGGGGAAACATTCAGTACTTC.

This clonotype appeared a few times. The V and J genes are TRBV5-1 and TRBJ2-6; D may be TRBD2 (6 bases). V lost 7 bases and J 0 bases, leaving 8 bases between the germline ends. The CDR3 runs to 14 residues. The germline V gene has CDR1 SGHRS and CDR2 YFSETQ. The CDR3 DNA sequence: TGCGCCAGCGAGGACTACTCTGGGGCCAACGTCCTGACTTTC. The encoded protein is CASEDYSGANVLTF.

This clonotype was seen at least ten times. The rearrangement uses TRBV7-9 and TRBJ2-7, with a weak D call TRBD1 (6 bases). This CDR3 spans 15 amino acids. The V end lost 4 bases, the J end lost 3 bases, and 16 bases lay between the germline ends. Germline V gene data show CDR1 as SEHNR and CDR2 as FQNEAQ (reference sequence). The CDR3: CASSSPQGNRYEQYF. In DNA form, the CDR3 reads TGTGCCAGCAGCTCCCCACAGGGAAACCGCTACGAGCAGTACTTC.

This clonotype has a count of ten or more. The CDR3 coding sequence is TGTGCCAGCAGCCTGGGACAGGGCTCCCGCTATGGCTACACCTTC. Its translation is CASSLGQGSRYGYTF. The chain is built from TRBV6-5 and TRBJ1-2, with 9 bases fitting TRBD1. This CDR3 has 15 residues. CDR1 is MNHEY and CDR2 is SVGAGI in the germline V gene. V lost 6 bases, J lost 4 bases, and 9 bases stayed unmatched.

This clonotype occurred many times. CDR3 nucleotides: TGTGCCAGCAGCCAAGGTGGGGCCCCTAACTACTACGAGCAGTACTTC. Its translation: CASSQGGAPNYYEQYF. The chain has TRBV7-2 and TRBJ2-7; TRBD1 might be the D (5 bases). CDR3 length: 16 residues. The germline V gene has CDR1 SGHTA and CDR2 FQGNSA. Deletions cut 5 bases from V and 3 bases from J, with 20 bases between.

CDR3 residues: CATSQDRRGYDEQYF. Here the CDR3 DNA reads TGTGCCACCTCCCAAGATCGTCGGGGTTACGACGAGCAGTACTTC. This sequence joins TRBV3-1 and TRBJ2-7; D might be TRBD2 (5 bases). The germline CDR1 and CDR2 sequences are LGHDT and YNNKEL (reference sequence). Trimming removed 10 bases at V and 5 bases at J, with 24 bases between. The CDR3 has 15 amino acids.

Ten or more counts support this clonotype. The V gene is TRBV11-2, the J gene TRBJ1-3; a possible D gene is TRBD1 (5 bases). The CDR3 contains 15 residues. Trimming cost V 5 bases and J 0 bases, with 11 bases left between them. CDR1 and CDR2 (germline): SGHAT, FQNNGV. The CDR3 reads CASSLQDYSGNTIYF. The DNA for the CDR3 is TGTGCCAGCAGCCTACAGGATTACTCTGGAAACACCATATATTTT.